This TCR beta chain originates from a study of blood T cells in healthy people across ages. Looked up from germline, CDR1 is LNHDA and CDR2 is SQIVND (reference sequence). Losses at the gene ends were 5 bases for V and 5 bases for J; bases not matched to a gene: 10. CDR3 length: 16 amino acids. This clonotype was counted between two and nine times. Its antigen remains unknown. A second roughly 6 to 11 cycle PCR used barcoded and J-beta primers. Template switching added a 12-random-nucleotide identifier to every cDNA molecule. Each CDR3 protein is one row after TCRdb ran MiXCR on the 5' RACE reads. The sample yields 650,000 or so distinct CDR3 sequences, over 40% seen once. Study findings and constraints: Both higher diversity and more naive CD4+ cells marked long-lived donors when set against aged donors. Observed TCR beta diversity showed a strong correlation with the percentage of naive T cells as measured by flow cytometry.

This receptor was identified in a woman of 80 years or more in good health. The specimen sequenced was blood. This rearrangement joins TRBV19 to TRBJ2-5; 11 bases are a match to TRBD2. The CDR3: CASSRFSASGRETQYF. The DNA for the CDR3 is TGTGCCAGTAGTCGGTTTTCGGCTAGCGGGAGGGAGACCCAGTACTTC.